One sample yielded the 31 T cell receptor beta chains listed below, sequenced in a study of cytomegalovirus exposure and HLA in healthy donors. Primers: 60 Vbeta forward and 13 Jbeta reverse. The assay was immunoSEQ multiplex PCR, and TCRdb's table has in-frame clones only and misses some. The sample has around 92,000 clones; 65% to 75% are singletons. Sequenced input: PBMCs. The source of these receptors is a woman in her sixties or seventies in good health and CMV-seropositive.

CDR3 amino acids: CAISAVLGNQPQHF. In nucleotides, the CDR3 is TGTGCCATCAGTGCAGTTCTGGGCAATCAGCCCCAGCATTTT. The chain recombines TRBV10-3 with TRBJ1-5; no firm D call. The germline CDR1 and CDR2 sequences are ENHRY and SYGVKD. V lost 4 bases and J lost 2, with 9 bases in between. The CDR3 sequence is 14 residues long.

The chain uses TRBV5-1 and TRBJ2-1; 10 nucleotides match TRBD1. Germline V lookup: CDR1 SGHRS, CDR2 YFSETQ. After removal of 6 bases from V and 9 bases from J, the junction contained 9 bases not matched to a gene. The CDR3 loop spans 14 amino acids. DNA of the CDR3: TGCGCCAGCATACTCGGGACAGGGGTGGGTGAGCAGTTCTTC. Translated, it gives CASILGTGVGEQFF.

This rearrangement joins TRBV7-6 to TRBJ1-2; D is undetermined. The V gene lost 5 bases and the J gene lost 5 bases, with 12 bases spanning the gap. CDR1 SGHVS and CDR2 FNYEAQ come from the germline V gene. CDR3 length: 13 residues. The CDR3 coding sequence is TGTGCCAGCAGCCCCCAGGCGGGTTATGGCTACACCTTC. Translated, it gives CASSPQAGYGYTF.

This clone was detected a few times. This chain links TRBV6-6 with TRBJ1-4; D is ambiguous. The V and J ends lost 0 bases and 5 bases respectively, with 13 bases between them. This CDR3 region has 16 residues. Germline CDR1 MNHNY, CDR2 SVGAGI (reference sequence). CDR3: CASSYSNLQKNEKLFF. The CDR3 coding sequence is TGTGCCAGCAGTTACTCGAATCTCCAGAAAAATGAAAAACTGTTTTTT.

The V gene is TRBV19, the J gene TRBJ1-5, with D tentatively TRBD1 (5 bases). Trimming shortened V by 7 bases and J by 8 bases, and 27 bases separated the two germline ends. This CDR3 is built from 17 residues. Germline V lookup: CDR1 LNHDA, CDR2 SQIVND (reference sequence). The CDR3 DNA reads TGTGCCAGTACCAAGAGGAGGGCGAACCCAGGGTCGGAGCCCCAGCATTTT. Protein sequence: CASTKRRANPGSEPQHF.

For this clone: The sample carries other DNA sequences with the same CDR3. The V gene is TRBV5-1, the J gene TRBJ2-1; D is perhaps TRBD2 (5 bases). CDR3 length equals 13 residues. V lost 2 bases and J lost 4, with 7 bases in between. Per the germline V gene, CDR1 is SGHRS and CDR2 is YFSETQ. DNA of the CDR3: TGCGCCAGCAGCTTTGGAGGTTACAATGAGCAGTTCTTC. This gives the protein CASSFGGYNEQFF.

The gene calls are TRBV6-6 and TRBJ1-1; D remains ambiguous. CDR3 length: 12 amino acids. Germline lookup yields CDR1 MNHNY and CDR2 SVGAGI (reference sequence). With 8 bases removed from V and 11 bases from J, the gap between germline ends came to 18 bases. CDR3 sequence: CASSGVGWEAFF. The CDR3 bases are TGTGCCAGCTCCGGGGTTGGTTGGGAGGCTTTCTTT.

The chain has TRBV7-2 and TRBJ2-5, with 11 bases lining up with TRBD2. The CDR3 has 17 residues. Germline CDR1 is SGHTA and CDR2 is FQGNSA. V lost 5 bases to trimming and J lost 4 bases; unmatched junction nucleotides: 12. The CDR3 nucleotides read TGTGCCAGCAGCACCCTTAGCGGGAGGGTGGGCGGAGAGACCCAGTACTTC. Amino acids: CASSTLSGRVGGETQYF.

In DNA, the CDR3 is TGCGCCAGCAGTGAGCAAGGACAGGGCACTCAGCCCCAGCATTTT. Translation gives CASSEQGQGTQPQHF. This chain uses TRBV10-2 with TRBJ1-5, with 8 bases lining up with TRBD1. The germline V gene encodes CDR1 WSHSY and CDR2 SAAADI. The CDR3 sequence is 15 residues long. Germline trimming cut 2 bases from V and 6 bases from J; bases unmatched to any gene: 6.

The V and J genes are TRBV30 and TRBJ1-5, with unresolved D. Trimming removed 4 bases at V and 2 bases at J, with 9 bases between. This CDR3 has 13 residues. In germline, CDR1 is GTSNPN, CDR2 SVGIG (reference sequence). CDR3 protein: CAWNNQGNQPQHF. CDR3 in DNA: TGTGCCTGGAATAATCAGGGCAATCAGCCCCAGCATTTT.

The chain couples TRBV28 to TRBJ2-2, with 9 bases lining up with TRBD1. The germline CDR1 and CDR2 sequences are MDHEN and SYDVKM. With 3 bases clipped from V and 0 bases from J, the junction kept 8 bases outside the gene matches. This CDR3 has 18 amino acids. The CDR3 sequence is CASSFRDRVFANTGELFF. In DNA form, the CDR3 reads TGTGCCAGCAGTTTTCGGGACAGGGTATTCGCGAACACCGGGGAGCTGTTTTTT. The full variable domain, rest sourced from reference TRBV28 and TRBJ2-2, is DVKVTQSSRYLVKRTGEKVFLECVQDMDHENMFWYRQDPGLGLRLIYFSYDVKMKEKGDIPEGYSVSREKKERFSLILESASTNQTSMYLCASSFRDRVFANTGELFFGEGSRLTVL.

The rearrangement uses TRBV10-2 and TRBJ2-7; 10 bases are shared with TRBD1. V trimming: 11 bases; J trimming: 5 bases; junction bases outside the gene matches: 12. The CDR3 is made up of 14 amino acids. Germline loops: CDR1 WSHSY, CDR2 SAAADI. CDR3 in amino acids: CAGGQGGNRNEQYF. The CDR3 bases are TGCGCCGGAGGACAGGGGGGCAACAGGAACGAGCAGTACTTC.

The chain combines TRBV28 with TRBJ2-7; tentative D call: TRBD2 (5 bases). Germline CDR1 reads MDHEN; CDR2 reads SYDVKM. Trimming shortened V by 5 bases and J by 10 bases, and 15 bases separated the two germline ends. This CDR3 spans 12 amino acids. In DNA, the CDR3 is TGTGCCAGCAGTCTTTCCCCCGGGGAACAGTACTTC. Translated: CASSLSPGEQYF.

The CDR3 spells CASSDSGAGGGGGYTF. For the CDR3, the DNA is TGTGCCAGCAGTGATAGTGGAGCGGGTGGGGGGGGCGGCTACACCTTC. This chain joins TRBV2 and TRBJ1-2, with D possibly being TRBD1 (6 bases). The CDR3 spans 16 residues. V was shortened by 3 bases and J by 8 bases, with 22 bases between the two germline ends. Per germline, CDR1 SNHLY and CDR2 FYNNEI. The full variable domain, rest sourced from reference TRBV2 and TRBJ1-2, is EPEVTQTPSHQVTQMGQEVILRCVPISNHLYFYWYRQILGQKVEFLVSFYNNEISEKSEIFDDQFSVERPDGSNFTLKIRSTKLEDSAMYFCASSDSGAGGGGGYTFGSGTRLTVV.

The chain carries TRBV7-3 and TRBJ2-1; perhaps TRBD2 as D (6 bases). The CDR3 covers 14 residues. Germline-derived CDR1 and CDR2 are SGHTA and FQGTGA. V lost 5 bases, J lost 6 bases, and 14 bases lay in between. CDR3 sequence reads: CASSRQDYSNEQFF. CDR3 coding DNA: TGTGCCAGCAGCCGCCAGGACTATTCCAATGAGCAGTTCTTC.

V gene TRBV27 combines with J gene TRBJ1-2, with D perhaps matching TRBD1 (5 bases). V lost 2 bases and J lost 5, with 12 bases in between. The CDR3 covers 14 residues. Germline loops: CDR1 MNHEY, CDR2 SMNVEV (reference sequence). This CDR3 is CASSLTRAGYGYTF. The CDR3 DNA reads TGTGCCAGCAGTTTAACCAGGGCGGGGTATGGCTACACCTTC.

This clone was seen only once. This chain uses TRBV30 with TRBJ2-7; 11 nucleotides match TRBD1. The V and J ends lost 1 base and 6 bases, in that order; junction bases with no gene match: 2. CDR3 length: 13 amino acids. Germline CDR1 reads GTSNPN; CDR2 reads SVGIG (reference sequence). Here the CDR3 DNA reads TGTGCCTGGAGTGGGACAGGGGGCGGCGAGCAGTACTTC. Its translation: CAWSGTGGGEQYF.

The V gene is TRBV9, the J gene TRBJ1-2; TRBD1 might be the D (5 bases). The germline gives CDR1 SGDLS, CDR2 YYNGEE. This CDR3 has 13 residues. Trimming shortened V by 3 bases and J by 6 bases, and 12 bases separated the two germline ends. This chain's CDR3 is CASSDQGRNGYTF. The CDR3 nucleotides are TGTGCCAGCAGCGACCAGGGAAGAAATGGCTACACCTTC.

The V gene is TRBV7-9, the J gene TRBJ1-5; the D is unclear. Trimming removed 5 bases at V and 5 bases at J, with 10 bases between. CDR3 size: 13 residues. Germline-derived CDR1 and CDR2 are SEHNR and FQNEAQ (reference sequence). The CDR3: CASSRGGYQPQHF. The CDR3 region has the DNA TGTGCCAGCAGCCGTGGAGGATATCAGCCCCAGCATTTT.

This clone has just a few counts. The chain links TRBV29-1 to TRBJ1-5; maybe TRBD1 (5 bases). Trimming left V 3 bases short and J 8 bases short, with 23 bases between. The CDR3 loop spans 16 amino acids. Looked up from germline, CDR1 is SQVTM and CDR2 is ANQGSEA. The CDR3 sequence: CSVEGQGREEFKPQHF. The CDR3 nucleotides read TGCAGCGTTGAGGGGCAGGGAAGGGAAGAATTCAAGCCCCAGCATTTT.

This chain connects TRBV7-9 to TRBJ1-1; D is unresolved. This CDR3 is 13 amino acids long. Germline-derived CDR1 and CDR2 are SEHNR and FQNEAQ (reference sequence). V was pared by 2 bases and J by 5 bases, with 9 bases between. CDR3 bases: TGTGCCAGCAGCTTACTGAAGGAGACTGAAGCTTTCTTT. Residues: CASSLLKETEAFF.

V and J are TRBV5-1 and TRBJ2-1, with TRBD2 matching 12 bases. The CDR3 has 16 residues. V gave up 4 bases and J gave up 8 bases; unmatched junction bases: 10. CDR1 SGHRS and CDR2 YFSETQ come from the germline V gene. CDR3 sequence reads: CASSRISSGGGDEQFF. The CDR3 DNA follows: TGCGCCAGCAGCCGGATATCTAGCGGGGGGGGCGATGAGCAGTTCTTC.

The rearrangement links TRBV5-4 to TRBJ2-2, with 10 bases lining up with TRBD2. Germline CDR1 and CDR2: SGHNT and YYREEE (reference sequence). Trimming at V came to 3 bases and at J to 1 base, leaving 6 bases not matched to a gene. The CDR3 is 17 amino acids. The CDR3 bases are TGTGCCAGCAGCTCCCATTCTAGCGGGGGGAACACCGGGGAGCTGTTTTTT. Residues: CASSSHSSGGNTGELFF.

In nucleotides, the CDR3 is TGTGCCAGCAGCTCTGGGGGGACAGGGGGCGAGACCCAGTACTTC. It codes for CASSSGGTGGETQYF. This chain connects TRBV11-3 to TRBJ2-5; 12 nucleotides align to TRBD1. V shed 4 bases and J 5 bases; nucleotides not matched to a gene: 5. The CDR3 has 15 amino acids. The V gene's germline CDR1 is SGHNT and CDR2 YENEEA.

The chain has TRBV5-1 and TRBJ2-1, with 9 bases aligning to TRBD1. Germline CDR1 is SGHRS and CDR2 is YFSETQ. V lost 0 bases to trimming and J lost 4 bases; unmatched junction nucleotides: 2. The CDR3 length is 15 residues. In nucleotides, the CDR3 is TGCGCCAGCAGCTTGGCCGGGACAGGGTACAATGAGCAGTTCTTC. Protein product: CASSLAGTGYNEQFF.

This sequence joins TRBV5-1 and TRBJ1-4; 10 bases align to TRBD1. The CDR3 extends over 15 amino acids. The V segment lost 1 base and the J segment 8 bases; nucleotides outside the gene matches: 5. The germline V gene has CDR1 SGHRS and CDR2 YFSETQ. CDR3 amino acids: CASSLIGTGEEKLFF. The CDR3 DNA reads TGCGCCAGCAGCTTGATTGGGACAGGGGAGGAAAAACTGTTTTTT.

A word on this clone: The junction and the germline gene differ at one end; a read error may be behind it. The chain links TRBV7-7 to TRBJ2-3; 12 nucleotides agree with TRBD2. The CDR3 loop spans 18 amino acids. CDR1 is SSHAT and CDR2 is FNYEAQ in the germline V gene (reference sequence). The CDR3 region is CASSEGLAGKASTDTQYF. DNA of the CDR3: TGTGCTAGCAGCGAGGGACTAGCGGGTAAAGCTAGCACAGATACGCAGTATTTT.

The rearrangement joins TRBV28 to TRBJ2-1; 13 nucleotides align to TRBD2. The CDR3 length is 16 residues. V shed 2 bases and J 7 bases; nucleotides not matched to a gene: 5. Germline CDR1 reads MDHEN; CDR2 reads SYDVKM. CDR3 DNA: TGTGCCAGCAGTTTACGGGGACTAGCGGGACGGAATGAGCAGTTCTTC. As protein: CASSLRGLAGRNEQFF.

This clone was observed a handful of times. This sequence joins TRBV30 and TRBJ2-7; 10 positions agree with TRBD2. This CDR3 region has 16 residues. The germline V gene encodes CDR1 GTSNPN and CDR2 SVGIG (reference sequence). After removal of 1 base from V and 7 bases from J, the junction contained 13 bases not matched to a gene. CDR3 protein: CAWSALAGFGLREQYF. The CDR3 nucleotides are TGTGCCTGGAGTGCACTAGCGGGATTTGGACTACGAGAGCAGTACTTC.

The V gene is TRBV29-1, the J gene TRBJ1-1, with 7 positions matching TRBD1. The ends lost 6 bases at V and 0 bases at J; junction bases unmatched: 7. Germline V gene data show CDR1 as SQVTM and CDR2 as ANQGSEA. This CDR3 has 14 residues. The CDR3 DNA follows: TGCAGCGTCTACACCGGGACAGTGAACACTGAAGCTTTCTTT. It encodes CSVYTGTVNTEAFF.

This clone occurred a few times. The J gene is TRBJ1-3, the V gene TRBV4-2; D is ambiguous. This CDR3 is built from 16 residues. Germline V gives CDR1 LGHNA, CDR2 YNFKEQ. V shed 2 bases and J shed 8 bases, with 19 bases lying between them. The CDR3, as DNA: TGTGCCAGCAGCCAAATTTCGGGAAGGCGAGGAGACACCATATATTTT. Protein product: CASSQISGRRGDTIYF.